The entry that follows covers one TCR beta chain sequence. These data come from a study of technical replicates of blood from a handful of donors. TCRdb keeps only in-frame clones here, not all; method: immunoSEQ multiplex PCR. The repertoire holds 100,000 or so clones, with 96% as singletons. This CDR3 contains 15 residues. V shed 4 bases and J 2 bases; nucleotides not matched to a gene: 6. From germline, CDR1 is MNHNS and CDR2 SASEGT. The chain couples TRBV6-1 to TRBJ2-5; the match to TRBD1 covers 8 bases. The sequence came from a human donor in good health. Sequenced material: T cells isolated from PBMCs. The CDR3 sequence is CASSVRQGRQETQYF. CDR3 DNA: TGTGCCAGCAGTGTACGACAGGGGAGACAAGAGACCCAGTACTTC.